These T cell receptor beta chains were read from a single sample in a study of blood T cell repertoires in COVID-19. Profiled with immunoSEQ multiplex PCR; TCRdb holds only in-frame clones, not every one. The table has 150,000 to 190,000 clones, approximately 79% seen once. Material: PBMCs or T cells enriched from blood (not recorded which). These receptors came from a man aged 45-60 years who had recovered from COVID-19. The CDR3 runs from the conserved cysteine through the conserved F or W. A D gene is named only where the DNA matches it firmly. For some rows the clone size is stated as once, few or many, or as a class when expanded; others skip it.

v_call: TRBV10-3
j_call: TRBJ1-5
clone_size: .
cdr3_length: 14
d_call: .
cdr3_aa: CAISERREGQPQHF
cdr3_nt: TGTGCCATCAGTGAGAGGAGGGAAGGTCAGCCCCAGCATTTT

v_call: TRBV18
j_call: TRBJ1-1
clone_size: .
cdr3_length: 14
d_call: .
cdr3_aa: CASSPGGTNTEAFF
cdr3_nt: TGTGCCAGCTCACCAGGGGGCACGAACACTGAAGCTTTCTTT

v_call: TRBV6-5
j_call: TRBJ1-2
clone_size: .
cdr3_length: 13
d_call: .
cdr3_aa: CASSYDGLYGYTF
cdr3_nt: TGTGCCAGCAGTTATGACGGACTCTATGGCTACACCTTC

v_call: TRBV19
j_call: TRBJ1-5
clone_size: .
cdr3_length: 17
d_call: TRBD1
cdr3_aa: CASEQRLQRDRRQPQHF
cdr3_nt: TGTGCCAGCGAACAGAGACTGCAAAGGGACAGGCGTCAGCCCCAGCATTTT

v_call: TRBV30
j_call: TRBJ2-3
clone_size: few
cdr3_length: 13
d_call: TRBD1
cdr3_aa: CAWNSGGSDTQYF
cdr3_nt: TGTGCCTGGAATTCAGGGGGTTCAGATACGCAGTATTTT

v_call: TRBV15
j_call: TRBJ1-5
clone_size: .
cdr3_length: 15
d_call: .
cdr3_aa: CATSLGGARGQPQHF
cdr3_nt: TGTGCCACCAGCTTGGGGGGGGCAAGGGGTCAGCCCCAGCATTTT

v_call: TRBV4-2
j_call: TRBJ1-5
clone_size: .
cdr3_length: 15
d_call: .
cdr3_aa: CASSQGQISNQPQHF
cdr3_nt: TGTGCCAGCAGCCAAGGACAGATAAGCAATCAGCCCCAGCATTTT

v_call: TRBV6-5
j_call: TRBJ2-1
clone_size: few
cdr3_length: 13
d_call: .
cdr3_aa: CASSYSSGDEQFF
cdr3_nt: TGTGCCAGCAGTTACTCATCGGGTGATGAGCAGTTCTTC

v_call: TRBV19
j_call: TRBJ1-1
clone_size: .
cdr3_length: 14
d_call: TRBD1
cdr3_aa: CASSQQGATGKAFF
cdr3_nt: TGTGCCAGTAGCCAACAAGGGGCGACAGGGAAAGCTTTCTTT

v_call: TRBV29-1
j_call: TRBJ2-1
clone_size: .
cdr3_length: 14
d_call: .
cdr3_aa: CSGNGGLGSNEQFF
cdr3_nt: TGCAGCGGAAACGGCGGGTTAGGGTCCAATGAGCAGTTCTTC

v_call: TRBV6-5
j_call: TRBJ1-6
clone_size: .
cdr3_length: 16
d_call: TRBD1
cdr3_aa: CASSYSLTGFNSPLHF
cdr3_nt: TGTGCCAGCAGTTACTCCTTGACAGGGTTTAATTCACCCCTCCACTTT

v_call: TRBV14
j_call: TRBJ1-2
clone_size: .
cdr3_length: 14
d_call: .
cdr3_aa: CASSLGRDHYGYTF
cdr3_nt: TGTGCCAGCAGCCTCGGGCGGGACCACTATGGCTACACCTTC

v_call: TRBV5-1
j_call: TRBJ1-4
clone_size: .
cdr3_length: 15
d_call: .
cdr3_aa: CASSLAAGVNEKLFF
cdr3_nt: TGCGCCAGCAGCTTGGCGGCAGGTGTTAATGAAAAACTGTTTTTT

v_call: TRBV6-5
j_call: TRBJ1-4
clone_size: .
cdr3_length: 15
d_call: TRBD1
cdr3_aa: CASSRSTGINEKLFF
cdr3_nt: TGTGCCAGCAGTCGCTCGACAGGGATTAATGAAAAACTGTTTTTT

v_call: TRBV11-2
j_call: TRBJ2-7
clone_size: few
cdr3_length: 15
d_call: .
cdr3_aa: CASSLVPGGYYEQYF
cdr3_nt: TGTGCCAGCAGCTTAGTCCCGGGGGGCTACTACGAGCAGTACTTC

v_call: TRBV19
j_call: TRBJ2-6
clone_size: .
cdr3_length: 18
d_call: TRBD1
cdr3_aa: CASSQFGTGFLGANVLTF
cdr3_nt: TGTGCCAGTAGTCAGTTCGGGACAGGGTTCCTTGGGGCCAACGTCCTGACTTTC

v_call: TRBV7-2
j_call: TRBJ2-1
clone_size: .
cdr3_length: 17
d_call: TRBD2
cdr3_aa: CASSLSGGTASYNEQFF
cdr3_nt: TGTGCCAGCAGCTTAAGCGGGGGGACCGCCTCGTACAATGAGCAGTTCTTC